A selection of T cell receptor beta chains follows, all from one sample in a study of shared clonotypes between healthy human individuals. The data were produced by immunoSEQ multiplex PCR, yet TCRdb's version contains in-frame clones alone and is incomplete. The sample lists about 1.5 million clones; roughly 98% were seen once. The sample taken for sequencing was naive CD4+ T cells sorted from blood. Every receptor here comes from a man aged 25 to 40 in good health. The CDR3 runs from the conserved cysteine through the conserved F or W.

CASSEVTVPTYTQYF	TRBV6-1	TRBJ2-3
CASSLVAGGQETQYF	TRBV11-3	TRBJ2-5
CASSSTGQGNYGYTF	TRBV6-5	TRBJ1-2
CASSQGSGDTQYF	TRBV4-3	TRBJ2-3
CASSPLMKNTGELFF	TRBV18	TRBJ2-2
CASSVEGAGEQFF	TRBV9	TRBJ2-1
CASSLKISGLDYNEQFF	TRBV7-9	TRBJ2-1
CASSLARGGVGSGEQFF	TRBV11-2	TRBJ2-1
CASSPRDYEQYF	TRBV6-1	TRBJ2-7
CASSLDRQAKQYF	TRBV11-3	TRBJ2-7
CASSPQTHSGGSYNEQFF	TRBV7-8	TRBJ2-1
CASGAGGRLFF	TRBV12-5	TRBJ2-2
CASSPRGRSYNEQFF	TRBV27	TRBJ2-1
CASSNTQETQYF	TRBV28	TRBJ2-5
CASSVASGRSYEQYF	TRBV9	TRBJ2-7
CASSPRFSRGVEKLFF	TRBV18	TRBJ1-4
CAWSLSGNTIYF	TRBV30	TRBJ1-3
CASSLDSQVARGGYTF	TRBV5-1	TRBJ1-2
CASSPYGTGGADTQYF	TRBV25-1	TRBJ2-3
CASSVVAGVFLDTDTQYF	TRBV5-5	TRBJ2-3
CASSYSGRGNTEAFF	TRBV6-5	TRBJ1-1
CASSRSGLPNTEAFF	TRBV27	TRBJ1-1
CASSMKATNEKLFF	TRBV19	TRBJ1-4
CASSPWGGRAGEHEQYF	TRBV4-1	TRBJ2-7
CATGREGYSNQPQHF	TRBV15	TRBJ1-5
CASSLAGREETQYF	TRBV13	TRBJ2-5
CASSLGGGWEQYF	TRBV11-2	TRBJ2-7
CASSWGPGQSNEQFF	TRBV5-6	TRBJ2-1
CASSQDLRTDTQYF	TRBV4-2	TRBJ2-3
CASSRRPGQPYEQYF	TRBV19	TRBJ2-7